Listed here are 7 T cell receptor beta chains from one sample, sequenced in a study of T cells in Graves' hyperthyroidism and ophthalmopathy. Amplification of TCR beta CDR3 regions used RNA as the template. The TCR CDR3 first-round RT-PCR relied on the HTBI primer set. TCRdb fed the multiplex PCR reads into MiXCR, producing one record per CDR3 protein. The data show a few hundred thousand distinct CDR3 sequences, roughly 50% seen once. The sequenced sample was peripheral blood or thyroid tissue (not recorded which). These receptor sequences come from a woman between 18 and 29 years old with Graves' hyperthyroidism.

At least ten counts were recorded for this clonotype. The CDR3 DNA follows: TGCAGTTACGTATCCCCGTACCAAGAGACCCAGTACTTC. It specifies CSYVSPYQETQYF. The chain is built from TRBV20-1 and TRBJ2-5; D unclear. V was pared by 8 bases and J by 0 bases, with 13 bases between. This CDR3 region has 13 residues. CDR1 DFQATT and CDR2 SNEGSKA come from the germline V gene (reference sequence).

The genes are TRBV29-1 and TRBJ2-7, with TRBD2 matching over 16 bases. Matching the DNA end better, TRBJ2-1 makes the J call doubtful. Germline V gives CDR1 SQVTM, CDR2 ANQGSEA. This CDR3 comprises 15 residues. The CDR3 loop is CSVAGTSGRAWEQFF. In DNA, the CDR3 is TGCAGCGTCGCCGGGACTAGCGGGAGGGCCTGGGAGCAGTTCTTC.

This chain links TRBV7-2 with TRBJ1-6; 11 nucleotides match TRBD1. V was clipped by 5 bases and J by 9 bases; unmatched bases: 6. The germline gives CDR1 SGHTA, CDR2 FQGNSA. The CDR3 totals 15 residues. The chain's CDR3 is CASSGGQGASSPLHF. CDR3 coding DNA: TGTGCCAGCAGCGGAGGACAGGGGGCCTCTTCACCCCTCCACTTT.

In this sample, this clonotype turned up a few times. In nucleotides, the CDR3 is TGTGCCACGCAGGGAGGATCCCACGAGCAGTACTTC. It translates to CATQGGSHEQYF. This chain joins TRBV27 and TRBJ2-7; a possible D gene is TRBD2 (6 bases). The CDR3 covers 12 residues. Germline-derived CDR1 and CDR2 are MNHEY and SMNVEV (reference sequence). Trimming took 10 bases from V and 5 from J, leaving 15 bases between them.

This clonotype has a count of ten or more. The CDR3 bases are TGCAGTGCTAGAGATTTCAGCGGGGATTCCTACGAGCAGTACTTC. Its translation: CSARDFSGDSYEQYF. The genes are TRBV20-1 and TRBJ2-7; 7 bases line up with TRBD2. This CDR3 has 15 amino acids. The V segment lost 0 bases and the J segment 1 base; nucleotides outside the gene matches: 6. Germline values: CDR1 DFQATT, CDR2 SNEGSKA (reference sequence).

This clonotype was recorded many times. The chain uses TRBV27 and TRBJ2-7; 7 bases line up with TRBD2. CDR3 length: 12 amino acids. Germline V lookup: CDR1 MNHEY, CDR2 SMNVEV (reference sequence). The V and J ends lost 6 bases and 5 bases, in that order; junction bases with no gene match: 4. The CDR3 here is CASRSGGDEQYF. As DNA, the CDR3 is TGTGCCAGCAGGTCGGGAGGTGACGAGCAGTACTTC.

The V and J genes are TRBV29-1 and TRBJ1-2, with a tentative D call TRBD1 (6 bases). Trimming removed 8 bases at V and 2 bases at J, with 12 bases between. The CDR3 has 12 amino acids. Germline CDR1 and CDR2: SQVTM and ANQGSEA. The DNA of the CDR3 is TGCAGCAGCTTAGACAGGAACTATGGCTACACCTTC. This sequence encodes CSSLDRNYGYTF.